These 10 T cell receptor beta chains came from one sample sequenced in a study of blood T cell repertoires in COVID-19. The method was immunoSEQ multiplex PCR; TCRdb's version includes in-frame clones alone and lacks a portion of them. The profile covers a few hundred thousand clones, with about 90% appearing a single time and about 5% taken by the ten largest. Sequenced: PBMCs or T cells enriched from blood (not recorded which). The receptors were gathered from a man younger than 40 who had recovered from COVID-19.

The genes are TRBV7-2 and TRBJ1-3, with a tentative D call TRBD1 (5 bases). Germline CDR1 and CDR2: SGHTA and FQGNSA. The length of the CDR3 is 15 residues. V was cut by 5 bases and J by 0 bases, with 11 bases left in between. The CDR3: CASSNLGGSGNTIYF. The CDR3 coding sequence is TGTGCCAGCAGCAACTTGGGGGGCTCTGGAAACACCATATATTTT.

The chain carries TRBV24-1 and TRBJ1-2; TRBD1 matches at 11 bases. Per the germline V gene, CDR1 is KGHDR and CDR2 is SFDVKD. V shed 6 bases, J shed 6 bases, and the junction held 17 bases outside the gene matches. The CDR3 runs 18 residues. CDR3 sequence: CATSTEGAGTGGGDGYTF. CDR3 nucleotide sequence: TGTGCCACCAGTACAGAGGGGGCAGGGACAGGGGGAGGTGATGGCTACACCTTC.

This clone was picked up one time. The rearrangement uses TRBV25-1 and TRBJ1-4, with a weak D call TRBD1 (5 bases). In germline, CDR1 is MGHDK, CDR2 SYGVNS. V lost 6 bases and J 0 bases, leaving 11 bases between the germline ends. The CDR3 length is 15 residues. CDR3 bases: TGTGCCAGCAGCCCGGGGGGTGCAACTAATGAAAAACTGTTTTTT. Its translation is CASSPGGATNEKLFF.

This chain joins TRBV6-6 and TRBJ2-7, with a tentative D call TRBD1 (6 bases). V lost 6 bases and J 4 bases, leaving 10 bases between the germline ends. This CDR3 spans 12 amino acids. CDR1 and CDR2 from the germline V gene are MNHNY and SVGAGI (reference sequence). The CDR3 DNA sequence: TGTGCCAGCAGCTGGGGGCGATACGAGCAGTACTTC. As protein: CASSWGRYEQYF.

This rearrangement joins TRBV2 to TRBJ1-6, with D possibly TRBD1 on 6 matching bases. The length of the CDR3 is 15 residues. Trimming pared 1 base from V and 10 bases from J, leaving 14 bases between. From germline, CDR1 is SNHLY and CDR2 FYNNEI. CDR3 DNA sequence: TGTGCCAGCAGTGAAGAGCGGGGGGCGGGCTCACCCCTCCACTTT. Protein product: CASSEERGAGSPLHF.

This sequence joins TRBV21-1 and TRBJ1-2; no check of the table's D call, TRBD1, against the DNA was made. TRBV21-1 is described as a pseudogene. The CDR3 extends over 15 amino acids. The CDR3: CASSKLKTDNYGYTF. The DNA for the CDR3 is TGTGCCAGCAGCAAATTAAAGACAGATAACTATGGCTACACCTTC.

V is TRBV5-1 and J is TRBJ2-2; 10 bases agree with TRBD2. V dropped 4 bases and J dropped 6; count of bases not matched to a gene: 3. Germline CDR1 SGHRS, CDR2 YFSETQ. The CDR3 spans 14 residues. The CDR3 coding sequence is TGCGCCAGCAGCGGAGCGGGGGGGCCCGGGGAGCTGTTTTTT. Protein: CASSGAGGPGELFF.

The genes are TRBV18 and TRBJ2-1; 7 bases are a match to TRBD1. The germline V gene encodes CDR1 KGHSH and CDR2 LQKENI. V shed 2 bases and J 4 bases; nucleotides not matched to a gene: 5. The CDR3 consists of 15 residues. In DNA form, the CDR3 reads TGTGCCAGCTCACCAGGGACAGAGGCTTACAATGAGCAGTTCTTC. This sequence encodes CASSPGTEAYNEQFF.

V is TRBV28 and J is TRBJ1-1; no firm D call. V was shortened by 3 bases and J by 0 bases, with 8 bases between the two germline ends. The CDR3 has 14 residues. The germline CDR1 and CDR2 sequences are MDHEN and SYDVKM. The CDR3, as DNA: TGTGCCAGCAGTTTTTCCGCTATGAACACTGAAGCTTTCTTT. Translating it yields CASSFSAMNTEAFF.

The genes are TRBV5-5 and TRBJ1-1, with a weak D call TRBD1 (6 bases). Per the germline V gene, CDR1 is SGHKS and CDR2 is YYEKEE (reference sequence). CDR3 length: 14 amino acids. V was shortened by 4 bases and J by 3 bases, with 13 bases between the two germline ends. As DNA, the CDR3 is TGTGCCAGCAGCCCACGCAGGGGACACACTGAAGCTTTCTTT. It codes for CASSPRRGHTEAFF.